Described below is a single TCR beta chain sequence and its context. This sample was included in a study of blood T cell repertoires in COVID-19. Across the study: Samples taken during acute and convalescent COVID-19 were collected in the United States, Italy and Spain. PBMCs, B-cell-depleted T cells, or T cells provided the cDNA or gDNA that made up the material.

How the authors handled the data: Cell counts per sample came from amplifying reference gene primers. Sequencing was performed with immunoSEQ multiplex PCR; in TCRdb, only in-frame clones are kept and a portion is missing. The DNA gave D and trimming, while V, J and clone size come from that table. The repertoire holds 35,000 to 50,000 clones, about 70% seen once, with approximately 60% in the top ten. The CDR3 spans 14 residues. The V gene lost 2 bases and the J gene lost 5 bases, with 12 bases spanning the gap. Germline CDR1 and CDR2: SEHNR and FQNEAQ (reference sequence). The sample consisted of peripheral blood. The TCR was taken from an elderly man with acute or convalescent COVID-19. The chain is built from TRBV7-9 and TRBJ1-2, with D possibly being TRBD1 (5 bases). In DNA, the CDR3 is TGTGCCAGCAGCTTACAGGGCGGCACTTATGGCTACACCTTC. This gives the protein CASSLQGGTYGYTF.